This paragraph reports one TCR beta chain. No cognate antigen has been identified for it. Qualities for individual bases were not recorded, and no much larger clone is one base off. The junction shows trimming of 9 bases on V and 5 bases on J, and the gene matches do not reach 9 bases of it. There are 13 amino acids in the CDR3, from cysteine to phenylalanine inclusive. The read is trimmed to its CDR3 DNA, 39 bases read in frame from base 1. The immunoSEQ Assay, a bias-controlled multiplex PCR, was used to amplify TCRbeta CDR3 regions from genomic DNA. In the paper's pipeline: The number of nucleated cells in each sample was estimated from the amplification of reference gene primers within the assay. To quantify the absolute abundance of each unique TCRbeta CDR3 rearrangement, sequence reads were collapsed and filtered. For each sample, productive Simpson clonality was calculated by taking the square root of Simpson's diversity index across productive rearrangements. TCRdb took this table from immuneACCESS and kept in-frame rearrangements with V and J called. Such tables lack part of the clones; where checked against another copy, unresolved V genes explain under half of the gap, and the rest is unexplained. Clone size and V and J calls were adopted from that table, with D and trimming inferred from the DNA. The sample has about 150,000 clones on record, over 60% of them singletons. Around 3.4% of the sample is held by the ten biggest clonotypes.

The sample is drawn from a study of blood T cell repertoires in COVID-19 (TCRdb year 2020). A note on the overall study: Samples from collaborators originated in the United States, Italy and Spain and spanned both the acute and convalescent phases of COVID-19. The material from the prospective study consisted of cDNA or gDNA derived from T cells, B-cell-depleted T cells, or PBMCs. The dataset comprised deeply sampled blood TCRbeta repertoires from subjects exposed to, actively infected with, or recovered from COVID-19. The repertoires were released in a freely available public database meant as a resource for research on the immune response to SARS-CoV-2. The samples were drawn from two sources: the first 160 participants of the ongoing ImmuneRACE study, and over 950 subjects contributed by 6 global collaborators. Nearly every sample came with metadata listing a de-identified subject ID, COVID-19 status, age in years and sex. HLA class I and class II types, where available, came from metadata supplied by the sample provider rather than from assay-based typing.

Broader findings and caveats from the paper: The quantity of clinical and demographic metadata differed by source and by participant and was supplied without curation.

Collaborating institutions collected whole blood in K2EDTA tubes following their own protocols. For TCRbeta analysis, collaborators shipped samples in one of three forms: frozen whole blood, isolated PBMCs, or DNA extracted from either of those sample types. Recombination joined TRBV12-3 or TRBV12-4 with TRBJ1-1; TRBD1 matches 7 bases in the middle. Material for sequencing was peripheral blood. The TCR sequence derives from a woman at least 80 years old with acute or convalescent COVID-19. The CDR3 region: CASCSTGETEAFF. At the DNA level, the sequence is TGTGCCAGTTGCTCAACAGGGGAGACTGAAGCTTTCTTT.